This TCR beta chain is drawn from a study of blood T cell repertoires in COVID-19. About the research overall: Both acute and convalescent COVID-19 samples were obtained from the United States, Italy and Spain. Sample material is recorded as cDNA or gDNA derived from T cells, B-cell-depleted T cells, or PBMCs.

Trimming shortened V by 2 bases and J by 2 bases, and 7 bases separated the two germline ends. The CDR3 length is 13 residues. CDR1 and CDR2 (germline): MDHEN, SYDVKM. Original analysis: Reference gene primer amplification in the assay estimated nucleated cell counts. TCRdb's copy holds only in-frame clones and misses some; the assay was immunoSEQ multiplex PCR. That table gives V, J and clone size, and the DNA gave D and trimming. The sample holds about 170,000 clones, approximately 85% seen once. Seattle patients were enrolled while actively infected and followed longitudinally. The sample consisted of peripheral blood. This chain uses TRBV28 with TRBJ2-7, with unresolved D. The origin of this receptor is a woman older than 75 with COVID-19, enrolled during active disease. CDR3 amino acids: CASSLVHPYEQYF. CDR3 bases: TGTGCCAGCAGTTTAGTACATCCCTACGAGCAGTACTTC.